This T cell receptor (beta chain) is from a study of CD4+ T cells in melanoma. Study-wide results and limits: A reported correlation linked neoantigen-specific CD4+ T cells to CD8+, macrophage and B cell function.

Turning to this clone: Its antigen is still unknown.

TCRdb's table, derived via immunoSEQ multiplex PCR, lists solely in-frame clones and lacks some. The table records about 140,000 clones, about 93% of them present only once. The TCR comes from a human donor with melanoma.

CDR3 in amino acids: CASGYPDPKHNEQFF. The DNA for the CDR3 is TGTGCCAGCGGCTATCCGGACCCTAAACACAATGAGCAGTTCTTC. The chain joins TRBV27 to TRBJ2-1, with D unclear. Germline CDR1 MNHEY, CDR2 SMNVEV (reference sequence). The V end was cut by 8 bases, the J end by 5 bases, with 19 bases between. The CDR3 totals 15 residues.